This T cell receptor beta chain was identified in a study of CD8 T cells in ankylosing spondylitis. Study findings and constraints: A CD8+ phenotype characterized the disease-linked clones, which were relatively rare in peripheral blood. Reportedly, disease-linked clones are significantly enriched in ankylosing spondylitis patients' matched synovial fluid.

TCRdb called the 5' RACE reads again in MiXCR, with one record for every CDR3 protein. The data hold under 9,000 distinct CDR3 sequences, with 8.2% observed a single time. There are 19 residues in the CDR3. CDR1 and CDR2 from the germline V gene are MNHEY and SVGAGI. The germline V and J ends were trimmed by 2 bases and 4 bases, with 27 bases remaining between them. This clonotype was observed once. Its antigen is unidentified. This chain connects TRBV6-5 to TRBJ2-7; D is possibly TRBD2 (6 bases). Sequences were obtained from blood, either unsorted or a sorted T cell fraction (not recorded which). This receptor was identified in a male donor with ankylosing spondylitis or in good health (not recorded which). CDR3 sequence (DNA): TGTGCCAGCAGTTACCCCGGTAAGGGACTGACGGGGCTCGGGTACGAGCAGTACGTC. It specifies CASSYPGKGLTGLGYEQYV.